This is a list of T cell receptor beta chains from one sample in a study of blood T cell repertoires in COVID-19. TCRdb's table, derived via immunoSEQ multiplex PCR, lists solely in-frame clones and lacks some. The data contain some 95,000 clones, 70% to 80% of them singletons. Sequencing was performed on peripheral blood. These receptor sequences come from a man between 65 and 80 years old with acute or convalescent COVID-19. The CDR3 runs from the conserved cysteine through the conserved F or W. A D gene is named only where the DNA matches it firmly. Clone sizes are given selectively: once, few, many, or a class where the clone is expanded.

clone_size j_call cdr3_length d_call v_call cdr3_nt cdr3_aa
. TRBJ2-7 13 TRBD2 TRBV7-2 TGTGCCAGCTCAGCGGGGGGTTTCGGGGAGCAGTACTTC CASSAGGFGEQYF
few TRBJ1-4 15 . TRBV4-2 TGTGCCAGCAGCCAAGAATCCGGGAGGAATGAAAAACTGTTTTTT CASSQESGRNEKLFF
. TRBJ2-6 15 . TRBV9 TGTGCCAGCAGCACCAGTAACTCTGGGGCCAACGTCCTGACTTTC CASSTSNSGANVLTF
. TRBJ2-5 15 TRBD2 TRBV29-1 TGCAGCGTTGGACTAGCGCGAACCTTTCAAGAGACCCAGTACTTC CSVGLARTFQETQYF
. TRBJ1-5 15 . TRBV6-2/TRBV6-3 TGTGCCAGCAGTTATTTGGCACAGGGCAATCAGCCCCAGCATTTT CASSYLAQGNQPQHF
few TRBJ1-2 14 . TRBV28 TGTGCCAGCAGTGACGGGGGGCACCACTATGGCTACACCTTC CASSDGGHHYGYTF
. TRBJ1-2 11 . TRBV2 TGTGCCAGCAGTGCGGGGTATGGCTACACCTTC CASSAGYGYTF
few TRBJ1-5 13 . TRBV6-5 TGTGCCAGCAGACAGGTAAACAATCAGCCCCAGCATTTT CASRQVNNQPQHF
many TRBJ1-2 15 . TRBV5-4 TGTGCCAGCAGCCCCTACGGAGGGTTTAACTATGGCTACACCTTC CASSPYGGFNYGYTF
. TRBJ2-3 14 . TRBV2 TGTGCCAGCAGAGAGCGGGTTAGCACAGATACGCAGTATTTT CASRERVSTDTQYF
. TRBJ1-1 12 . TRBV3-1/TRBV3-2 TGTGCCAGCAGCCAGGGGGGGGGATCAGCTTTCTTT CASSQGGGSAFF